Listed below are T cell receptor beta chains from one sample, sequenced in a study of blood T cell repertoires in COVID-19. Sequencing was performed with immunoSEQ multiplex PCR; in TCRdb, only in-frame clones are kept and a portion is missing. The top ten hold 6% to 8.5% of the sample, which has 150,000 to 200,000 clones, around nine tenths seen once. The source material was PBMCs or T cells enriched from blood (not recorded which). These receptors all come from a woman in her 50s who had recovered from COVID-19. The CDR3 runs from the conserved cysteine through the conserved F or W. The order of the fields is D gene, clone size, J gene, V gene, CDR3 protein, CDR3 DNA. The D gene is left open where the match is weak. Rows may omit the clone size; those that give it use once, few, many or a size class.

-,-,TRBJ1-4,TRBV19,CASQDSPNEKLFF,TGTGCCAGCCAAGACAGCCCTAATGAAAAACTGTTTTTT
-,-,TRBJ1-2,TRBV15,CATSRGDGGYTF,TGTGCCACCAGCAGGGGAGATGGAGGCTACACCTTC
TRBD2,-,TRBJ2-5,TRBV6-5,CASSYSVLAGQETQYF,TGTGCCAGCAGTTACTCGGTCTTAGCGGGGCAAGAGACCCAGTACTTC
-,-,TRBJ2-7,TRBV11-3,CASSSDRIFYEQYF,TGTGCCAGCAGCTCCGACAGGATTTTCTACGAGCAGTACTTC
-,-,TRBJ2-2,TRBV19,CASSWSAGELFF,TGTGCCAGTAGTTGGAGCGCCGGGGAGCTGTTTTTT
TRBD1,-,TRBJ1-6,TRBV3-1/TRBV3-2,CASSRTGAGSYNSPLHF,TGTGCCAGCAGCCGCACAGGGGCGGGCTCCTATAATTCACCCCTCCACTTT
-,-,TRBJ2-7,TRBV12-3/TRBV12-4,CASSLRGAYEQYF,TGTGCCAGCAGTTTAAGAGGTGCCTACGAGCAGTACTTC
TRBD2,-,TRBJ2-1,TRBV12-3/TRBV12-4,CATTGGSPNEQFF,TGTGCCACCACGGGGGGGTCGCCCAATGAGCAGTTCTTC
-,once,TRBJ2-7,TRBV7-9,CASSRPDGAGFYEQYF,TGTGCCAGCAGCCGGCCGGACGGGGCGGGGTTCTACGAGCAGTACTTC
TRBD1,-,TRBJ1-2,TRBV30,CAWSALRQGPLYGYTF,TGTGCCTGGAGCGCACTTCGACAGGGCCCGCTGTATGGCTACACCTTC
-,-,TRBJ1-5,TRBV18,CASSKLGGDEPQHF,TGTGCCAGCTCAAAATTAGGTGGAGATGAGCCCCAGCATTTT
TRBD1,many,TRBJ1-4,TRBV18,CASSPTLGGQGEKLFF,TGTGCCAGCTCGCCTACGCTAGGGGGACAGGGGGAAAAACTGTTTTTT
-,few,TRBJ1-1,TRBV7-6,CASGSGERTEAFF,TGTGCCAGCGGATCCGGGGAGAGGACTGAAGCTTTCTTT
TRBD1,-,TRBJ1-1,TRBV6-5,CASRQDRGRATEAFF,TGTGCCAGCAGGCAGGACAGGGGGAGGGCCACTGAAGCTTTCTTT
-,-,TRBJ1-5,TRBV11-3,CASSPGRRGKSNQPQHF,TGTGCCAGCAGCCCTGGCCGGCGAGGGAAGAGCAATCAGCCCCAGCATTTT
TRBD1,-,TRBJ2-2,TRBV19,CASSTLQGDTGELFF,TGTGCCAGTAGTACCCTACAGGGGGACACCGGGGAGCTGTTTTTT
TRBD2,-,TRBJ2-5,TRBV19,CASSPESGGALETQYF,TGTGCCAGTAGTCCAGAAAGCGGGGGGGCGTTGGAGACCCAGTACTTC
-,few,TRBJ1-1,TRBV28,CASIRRNTGEAFF,TGTGCCAGCATCCGTAGAAATACAGGTGAAGCTTTCTTT
-,once,TRBJ1-1,TRBV7-2,CASSQQTLNTEAFF,TGTGCCAGCAGCCAACAAACACTGAACACTGAAGCTTTCTTT
-,-,TRBJ2-5,TRBV4-2,CASSHGHSGPEGETQYF,TGTGCCAGCAGCCATGGACATAGCGGTCCTGAAGGGGAGACCCAGTACTTC
-,-,TRBJ2-6,TRBV19,CASSLPTASGANVLTF,TGTGCCAGTAGTCTGCCGACAGCCTCTGGGGCCAACGTCCTGACTTTC
TRBD1,once,TRBJ1-6,TRBV18,CASSQQGSNSPLHF,TGTGCCAGCTCACAACAGGGGTCTAATTCACCCCTCCACTTT
TRBD1,-,TRBJ1-2,TRBV19,CASSQGVGYTF,TGTGCCAGTAGCCAGGGGGTTGGCTACACCTTC
TRBD1,-,TRBJ2-2,TRBV5-4,CASSWGTGGYTGELFF,TGTGCCAGCAGCTGGGGGACAGGGGGGTACACCGGGGAGCTGTTTTTT
-,-,TRBJ2-1,TRBV2,CASSRFDEQFF,TGTGCCAGCAGCAGGTTCGATGAGCAGTTCTTC
-,-,TRBJ1-4,TRBV4-3,CASSRGQIFANEKLFF,TGCGCCAGCAGCCGAGGACAAATCTTCGCGAATGAAAAACTGTTTTTT
-,few,TRBJ2-1,TRBV29-1,CSVSDRPGEQFF,TGCAGCGTTAGCGACAGGCCAGGGGAGCAGTTCTTC
-,-,TRBJ2-1,TRBV7-9,CASSVRDGYNEQFF,TGTGCCAGCAGCGTGCGGGACGGATACAATGAGCAGTTCTTC
TRBD1,-,TRBJ1-6,TRBV11-2,CASSSQGTNSPLHF,TGTGCCAGCAGCTCACAGGGGACCAATTCACCCCTCCACTTT
-,few,TRBJ1-1,TRBV24-1,CATSDSRGPRPAFF,TGTGCCACCAGTGACTCGCGAGGGCCCCGGCCAGCTTTCTTT
-,-,TRBJ1-1,TRBV6-5,CASSTRQSTEAFF,TGTGCCAGCAGTACCCGACAGAGCACTGAAGCTTTCTTT